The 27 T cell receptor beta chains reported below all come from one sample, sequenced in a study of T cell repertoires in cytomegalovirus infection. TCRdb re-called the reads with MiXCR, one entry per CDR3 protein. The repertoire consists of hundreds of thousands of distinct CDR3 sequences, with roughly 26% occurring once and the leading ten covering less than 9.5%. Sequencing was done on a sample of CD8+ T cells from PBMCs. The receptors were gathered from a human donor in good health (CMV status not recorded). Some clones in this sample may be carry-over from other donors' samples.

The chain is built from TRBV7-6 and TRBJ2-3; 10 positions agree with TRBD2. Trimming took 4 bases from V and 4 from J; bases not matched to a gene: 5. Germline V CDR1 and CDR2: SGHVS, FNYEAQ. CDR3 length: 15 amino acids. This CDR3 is CASSSTSGPADTQYF. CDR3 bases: TGTGCCAGCAGCTCGACTAGCGGGCCCGCAGATACGCAGTATTTT.

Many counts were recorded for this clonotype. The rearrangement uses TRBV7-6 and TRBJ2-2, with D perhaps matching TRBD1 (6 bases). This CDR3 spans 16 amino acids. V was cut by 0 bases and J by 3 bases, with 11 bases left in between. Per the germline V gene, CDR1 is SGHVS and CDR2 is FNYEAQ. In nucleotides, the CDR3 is TGTGCCAGCAGCTTAGCGCAGGGGAGAGACACCGGGGAGCTGTTTTTT. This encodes CASSLAQGRDTGELFF.

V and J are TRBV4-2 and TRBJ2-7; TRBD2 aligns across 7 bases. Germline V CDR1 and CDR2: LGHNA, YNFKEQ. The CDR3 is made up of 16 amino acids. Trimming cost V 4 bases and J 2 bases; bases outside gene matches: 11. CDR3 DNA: TGTGCCAGCAGCCGGAGCGGGGTTCTATTACCCTACGAGCAGTACTTC. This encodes CASSRSGVLLPYEQYF.

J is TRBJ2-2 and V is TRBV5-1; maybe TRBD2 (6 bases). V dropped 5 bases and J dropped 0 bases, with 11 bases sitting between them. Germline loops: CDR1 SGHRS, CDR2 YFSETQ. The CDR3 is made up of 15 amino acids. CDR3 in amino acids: CASRAGLANTGELFF. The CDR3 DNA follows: TGCGCCAGCAGGGCGGGACTCGCGAACACCGGGGAGCTGTTTTTT.

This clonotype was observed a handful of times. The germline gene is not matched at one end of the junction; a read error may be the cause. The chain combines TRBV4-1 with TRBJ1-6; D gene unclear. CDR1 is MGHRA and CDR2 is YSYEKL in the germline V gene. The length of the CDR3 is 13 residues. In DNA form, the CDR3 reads TGTGCCAGCAGCCAAGACGCTGGCTCACCCCTCCACTTT. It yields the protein CASSQDAGSPLHF.

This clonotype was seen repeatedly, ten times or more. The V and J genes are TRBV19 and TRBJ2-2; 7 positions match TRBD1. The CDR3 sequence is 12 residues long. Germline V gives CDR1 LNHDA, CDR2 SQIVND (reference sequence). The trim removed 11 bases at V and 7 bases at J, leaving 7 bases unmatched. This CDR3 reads CAGKTGFGELFF. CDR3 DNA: TGTGCCGGAAAGACAGGGTTCGGGGAGCTGTTTTTT.

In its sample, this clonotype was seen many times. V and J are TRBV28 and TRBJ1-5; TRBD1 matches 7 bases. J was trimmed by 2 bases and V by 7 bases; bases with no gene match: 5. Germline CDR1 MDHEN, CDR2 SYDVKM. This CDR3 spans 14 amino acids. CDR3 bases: TGTGCCAGCACCCCGGGACAGCGCAATCAGCCCCAGCATTTT. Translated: CASTPGQRNQPQHF.

The CDR3 DNA reads as TGTGCCAGCAGCTCCAGACAGGGGGTAGGAAATGGCTACACCTTC. It specifies CASSSRQGVGNGYTF. The chain joins TRBV7-6 to TRBJ1-2, with 9 bases that match TRBD1. Trimming took 4 bases from V and 6 from J; bases not matched to a gene: 9. The CDR3 is 15 amino acids. From germline, CDR1 is SGHVS and CDR2 FNYEAQ.

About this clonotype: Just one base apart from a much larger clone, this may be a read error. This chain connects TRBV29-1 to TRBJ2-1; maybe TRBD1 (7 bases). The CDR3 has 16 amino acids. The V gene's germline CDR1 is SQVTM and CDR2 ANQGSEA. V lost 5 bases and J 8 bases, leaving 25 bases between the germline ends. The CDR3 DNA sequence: TGCAGCGTTTCGGTCGAAGGGGAACAGGGGAGGTATGAGCAGTTCTTC. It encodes CSVSVEGEQGRYEQFF.

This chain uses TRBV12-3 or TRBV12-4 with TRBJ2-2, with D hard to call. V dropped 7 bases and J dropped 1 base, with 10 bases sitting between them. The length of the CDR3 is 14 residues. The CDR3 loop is CASNVGLNTGELFF. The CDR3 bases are TGTGCCAGCAACGTCGGATTGAACACCGGGGAGCTGTTTTTT.

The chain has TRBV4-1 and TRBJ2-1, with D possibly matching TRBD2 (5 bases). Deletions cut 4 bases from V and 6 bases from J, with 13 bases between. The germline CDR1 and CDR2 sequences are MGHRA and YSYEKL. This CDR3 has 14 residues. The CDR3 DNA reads TGCGCCAGCAGCCCCGGACTTGTCGGCAATGAGCAGTTCTTC. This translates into CASSPGLVGNEQFF.

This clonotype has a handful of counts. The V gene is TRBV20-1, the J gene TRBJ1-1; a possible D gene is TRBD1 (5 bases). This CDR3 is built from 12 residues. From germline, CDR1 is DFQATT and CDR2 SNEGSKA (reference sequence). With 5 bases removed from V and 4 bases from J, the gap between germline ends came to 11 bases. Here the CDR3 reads CSADQGFTEAFF. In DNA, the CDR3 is TGCAGTGCTGATCAGGGCTTCACTGAAGCTTTCTTT.

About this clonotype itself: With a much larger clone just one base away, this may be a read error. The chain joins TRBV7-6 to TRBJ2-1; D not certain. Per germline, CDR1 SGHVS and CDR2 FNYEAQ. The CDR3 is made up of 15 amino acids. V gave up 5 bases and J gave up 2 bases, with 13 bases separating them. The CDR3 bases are TGTGCCAGCAGCATAGAACACTTGACCTACAATGAGCAGTTCTTC. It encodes CASSIEHLTYNEQFF.

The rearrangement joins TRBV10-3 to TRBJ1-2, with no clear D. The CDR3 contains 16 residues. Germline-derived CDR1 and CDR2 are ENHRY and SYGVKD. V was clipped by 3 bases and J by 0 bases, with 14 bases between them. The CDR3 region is CAISESSRDTNYGYTF. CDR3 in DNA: TGTGCCATCAGTGAATCATCGAGGGATACTAACTATGGCTACACCTTC.

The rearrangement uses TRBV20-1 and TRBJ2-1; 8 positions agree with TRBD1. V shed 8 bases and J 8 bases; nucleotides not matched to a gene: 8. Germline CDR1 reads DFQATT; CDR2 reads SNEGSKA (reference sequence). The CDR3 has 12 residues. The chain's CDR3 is CSPIRTGYEQFF. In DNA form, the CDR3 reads TGCAGTCCGATTAGGACAGGGTATGAGCAGTTCTTC.

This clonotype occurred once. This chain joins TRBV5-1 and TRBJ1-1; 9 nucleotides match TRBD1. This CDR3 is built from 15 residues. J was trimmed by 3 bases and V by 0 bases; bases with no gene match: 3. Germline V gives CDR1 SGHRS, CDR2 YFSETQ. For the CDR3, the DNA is TGCGCCAGCAGCTTGGGTTGGGACAGGGACACTGAAGCTTTCTTT. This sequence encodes CASSLGWDRDTEAFF.

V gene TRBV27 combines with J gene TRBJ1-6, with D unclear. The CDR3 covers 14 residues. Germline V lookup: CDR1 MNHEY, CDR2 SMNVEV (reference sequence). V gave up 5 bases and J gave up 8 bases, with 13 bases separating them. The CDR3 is CASSLTSPHSPLHF. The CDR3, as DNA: TGTGCCAGCAGTCTCACCTCGCCCCATTCACCCCTCCACTTT.

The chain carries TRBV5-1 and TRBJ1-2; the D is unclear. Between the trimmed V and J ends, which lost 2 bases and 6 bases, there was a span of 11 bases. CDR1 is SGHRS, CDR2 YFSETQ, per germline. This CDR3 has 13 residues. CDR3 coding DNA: TGCGCCAGCAGCTTTCGAATTAGCGATGGCTACACCTTC. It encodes CASSFRISDGYTF.

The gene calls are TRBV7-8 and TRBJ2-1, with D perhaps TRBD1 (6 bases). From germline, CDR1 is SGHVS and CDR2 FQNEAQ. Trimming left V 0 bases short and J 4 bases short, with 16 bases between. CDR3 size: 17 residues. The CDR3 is CASSLAHRVTKYNEQFF. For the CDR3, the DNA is TGTGCCAGCAGCTTAGCTCACAGGGTCACGAAATACAATGAGCAGTTCTTC.

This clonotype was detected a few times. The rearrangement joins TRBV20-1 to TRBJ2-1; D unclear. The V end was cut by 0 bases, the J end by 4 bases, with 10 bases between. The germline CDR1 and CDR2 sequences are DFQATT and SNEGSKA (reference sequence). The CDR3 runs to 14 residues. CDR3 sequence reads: CSARDQEAYNEQFF. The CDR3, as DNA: TGCAGTGCTAGAGATCAAGAGGCGTACAATGAGCAGTTCTTC.

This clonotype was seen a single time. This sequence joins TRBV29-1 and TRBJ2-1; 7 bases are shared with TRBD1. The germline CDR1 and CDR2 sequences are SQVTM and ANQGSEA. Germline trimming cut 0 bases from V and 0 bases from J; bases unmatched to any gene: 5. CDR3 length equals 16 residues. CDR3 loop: CSVEDLTGSSYNEQFF. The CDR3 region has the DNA TGCAGCGTTGAAGATCTGACAGGGAGCTCCTACAATGAGCAGTTCTTC.

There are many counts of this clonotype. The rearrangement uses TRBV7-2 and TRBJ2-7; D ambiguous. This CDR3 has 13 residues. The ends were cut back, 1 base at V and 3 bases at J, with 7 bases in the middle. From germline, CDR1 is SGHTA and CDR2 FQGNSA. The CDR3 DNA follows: TGTGCCAGCAGCTTAGGCGTCCTCTACGAGCAGTACTTC. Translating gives CASSLGVLYEQYF.

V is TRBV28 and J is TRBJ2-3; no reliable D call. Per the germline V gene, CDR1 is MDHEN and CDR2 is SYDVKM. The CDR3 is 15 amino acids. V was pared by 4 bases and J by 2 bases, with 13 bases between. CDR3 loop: CASSYQRQATDTQYF. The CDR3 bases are TGTGCCAGCAGTTACCAACGGCAGGCCACAGATACGCAGTATTTT.

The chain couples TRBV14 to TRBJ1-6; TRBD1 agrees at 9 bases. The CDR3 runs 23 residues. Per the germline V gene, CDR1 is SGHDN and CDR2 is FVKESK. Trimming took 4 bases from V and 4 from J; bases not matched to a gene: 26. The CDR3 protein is CASSPRVGIVDRGKDGYNSPLHF. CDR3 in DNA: TGTGCCAGCAGCCCGAGAGTGGGTATCGTAGACAGGGGGAAAGATGGATATAATTCACCCCTCCACTTT.

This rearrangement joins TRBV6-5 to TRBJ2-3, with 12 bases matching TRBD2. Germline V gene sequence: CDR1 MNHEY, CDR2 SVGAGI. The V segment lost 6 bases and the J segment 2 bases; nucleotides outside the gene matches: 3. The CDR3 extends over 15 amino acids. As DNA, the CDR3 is TGTGCCAGCAGCCGGACTAGCGGGGCCACAGATACGCAGTATTTT. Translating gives CASSRTSGATDTQYF.

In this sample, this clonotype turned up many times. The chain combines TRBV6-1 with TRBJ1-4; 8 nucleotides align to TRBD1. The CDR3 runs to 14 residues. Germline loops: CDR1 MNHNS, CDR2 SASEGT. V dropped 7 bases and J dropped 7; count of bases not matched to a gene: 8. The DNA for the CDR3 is TGTGCCAGCACCGAACAGGGGGTGTTTGAAAAACTGTTTTTT. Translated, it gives CASTEQGVFEKLFF.

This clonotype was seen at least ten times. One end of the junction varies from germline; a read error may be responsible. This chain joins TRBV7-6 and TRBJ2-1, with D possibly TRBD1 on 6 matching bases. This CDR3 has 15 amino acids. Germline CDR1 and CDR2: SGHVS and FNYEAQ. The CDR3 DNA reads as TGTGCCAGCAGTTTAGGGGGAATAGTCTACAATGAGCAGTTCTTC. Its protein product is CASSLGGIVYNEQFF.